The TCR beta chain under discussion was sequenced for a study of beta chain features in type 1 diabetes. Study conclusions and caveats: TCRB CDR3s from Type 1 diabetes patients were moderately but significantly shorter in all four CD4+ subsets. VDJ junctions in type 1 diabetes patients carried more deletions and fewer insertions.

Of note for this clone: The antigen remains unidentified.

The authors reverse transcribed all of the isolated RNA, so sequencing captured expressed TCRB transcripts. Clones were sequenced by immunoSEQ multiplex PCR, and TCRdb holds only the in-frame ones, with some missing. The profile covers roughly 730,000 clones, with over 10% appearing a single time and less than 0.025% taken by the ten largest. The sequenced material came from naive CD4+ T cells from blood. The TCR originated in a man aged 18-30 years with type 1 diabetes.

The chain's CDR3 is CSVETGTAGFIGGQYF. The CDR3 region has the DNA TGCAGCGTTGAAACGGGGACAGCCGGTTTTATCGGGGGGCAGTACTTC. V usage is TRBV29-1 and J usage is TRBJ2-7, with D perhaps matching TRBD1 (7 bases). The CDR3 sequence is 16 residues long. Trimming pared 2 bases from V and 9 bases from J, leaving 26 bases between. Germline-derived CDR1 and CDR2 are SQVTM and ANQGSEA.